Shown below are 4 T cell receptor beta chains from a single sample sequenced in a study of blood T cells in healthy people across ages. A second PCR, run for about 6 to 12 cycles, used a sample-barcoded 5' primer plus a J-beta primer mix. A single record per CDR3 protein comes from TCRdb applying MiXCR to the 5' RACE reads. The sample lists 1.5 million to 2 million distinct CDR3 sequences; roughly 32% were seen once. Specimen: blood. The receptors were gathered from a woman aged 25 to 39 in good health.

The chain links TRBV7-3 to TRBJ2-1, with TRBD2 matching over 7 bases. The length of the CDR3 is 14 residues. Trimming at V came to 2 bases and at J to 15 bases, leaving 13 bases not matched to a gene. The germline V gene encodes CDR1 SGHTA and CDR2 FQGTGA. For the CDR3, the DNA is TGTGCCAGCAGCTTAGAGTTTACCGGACTAGAGGTGTTCTTC. Translation: CASSLEFTGLEVFF. Full variable domain (missing parts from reference TRBV7-3 and TRBJ2-1): GAGVSQTPSNKVTEKGKYVELRCDPISGHTALYWYRQSLGQGPEFLIYFQGTGAADDSGLPNDRFFAVRPEGSVSTLKIQRTERGDSAVYLCASSLEFTGLEVFFGPGTRLTVL.

This clonotype appeared a few times. V usage is TRBV7-9 and J usage is TRBJ2-7; 7 nucleotides line up with TRBD1. The CDR3 sequence is 15 residues long. The germline V gene has CDR1 SEHNR and CDR2 FQNEAQ (reference sequence). V was clipped by 2 bases and J by 2 bases; unmatched bases: 6. The CDR3 sequence: CASSLLTGSPYEQYF. CDR3 DNA sequence: TGTGCCAGCAGCTTATTGACAGGGTCCCCCTACGAGCAGTACTTC.

This clonotype was counted at least ten times. The chain is built from TRBV4-2 and TRBJ2-5; the match to TRBD2 covers 7 bases. CDR1 LGHNA and CDR2 YNFKEQ come from the germline V gene. The CDR3 sequence is 15 residues long. V gave up 0 bases and J gave up 2 bases; unmatched junction bases: 3. This chain's CDR3 is CASSQDRRGQETQYF. The CDR3 DNA sequence: TGTGCCAGCAGCCAAGATAGGCGGGGGCAAGAGACCCAGTACTTC.

The V and J genes are TRBV7-9 and TRBJ2-1, with D possibly TRBD2 on 7 matching bases. This CDR3 has 19 residues. Germline V gene sequence: CDR1 SEHNR, CDR2 FQNEAQ (reference sequence). The V gene lost 4 bases and the J gene lost 1 base, with 23 bases spanning the gap. In nucleotides, the CDR3 is TGTGCCAGCAGCTCCCATGGAGGGGGAGGGCTATCGTCCTACAATGAGCAGTTCTTC. Protein: CASSSHGGGGLSSYNEQFF.